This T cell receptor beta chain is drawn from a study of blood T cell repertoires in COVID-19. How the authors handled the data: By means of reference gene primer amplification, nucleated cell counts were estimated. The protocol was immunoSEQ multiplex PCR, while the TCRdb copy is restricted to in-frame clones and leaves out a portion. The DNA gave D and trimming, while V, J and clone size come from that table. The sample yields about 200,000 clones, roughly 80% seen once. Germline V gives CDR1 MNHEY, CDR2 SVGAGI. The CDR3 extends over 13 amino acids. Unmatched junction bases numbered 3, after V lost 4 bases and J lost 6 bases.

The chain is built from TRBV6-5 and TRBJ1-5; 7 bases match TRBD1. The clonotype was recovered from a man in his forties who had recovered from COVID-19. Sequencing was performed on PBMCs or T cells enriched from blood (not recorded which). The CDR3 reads CASSFQGGQPQHF. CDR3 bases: TGTGCCAGCAGTTTTCAGGGGGGTCAGCCCCAGCATTTT.